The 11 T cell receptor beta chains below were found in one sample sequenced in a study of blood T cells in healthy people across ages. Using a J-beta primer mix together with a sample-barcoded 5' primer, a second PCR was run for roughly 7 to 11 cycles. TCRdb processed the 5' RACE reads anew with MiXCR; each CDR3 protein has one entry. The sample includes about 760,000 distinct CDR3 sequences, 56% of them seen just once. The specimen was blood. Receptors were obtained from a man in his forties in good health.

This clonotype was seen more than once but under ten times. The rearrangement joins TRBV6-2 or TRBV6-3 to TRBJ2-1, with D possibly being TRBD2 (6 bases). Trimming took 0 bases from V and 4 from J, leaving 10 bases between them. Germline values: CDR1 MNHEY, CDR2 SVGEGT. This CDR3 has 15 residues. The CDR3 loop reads CASSYSGGEYNEQFF. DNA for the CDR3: TGTGCCAGCAGTTACTCGGGGGGAGAGTACAATGAGCAGTTCTTC.

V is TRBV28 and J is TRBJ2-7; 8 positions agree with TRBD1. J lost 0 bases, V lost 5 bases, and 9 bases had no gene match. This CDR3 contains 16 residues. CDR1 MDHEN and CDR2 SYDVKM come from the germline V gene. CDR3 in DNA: TGTGCCAGCAGTGTATCCAGGGACAGGAGCTCCTACGAGCAGTACTTC. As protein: CASSVSRDRSSYEQYF.

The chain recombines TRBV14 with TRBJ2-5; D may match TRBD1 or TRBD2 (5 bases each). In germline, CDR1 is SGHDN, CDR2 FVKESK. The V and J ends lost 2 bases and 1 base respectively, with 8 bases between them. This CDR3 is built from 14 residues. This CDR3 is CASSQWGPQETQYF. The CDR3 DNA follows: TGTGCCAGCAGCCAATGGGGACCCCAAGAGACCCAGTACTTC. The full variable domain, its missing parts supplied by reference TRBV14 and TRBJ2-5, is EAGVTQFPSHSVIEKGQTVTLRCDPISGHDNLYWYRRVMGKEIKFLLHFVKESKQDESGMPNNRFLAERTGGTYSTLKVQPAELEDSGVYFCASSQWGPQETQYFGPGTRLLVL.

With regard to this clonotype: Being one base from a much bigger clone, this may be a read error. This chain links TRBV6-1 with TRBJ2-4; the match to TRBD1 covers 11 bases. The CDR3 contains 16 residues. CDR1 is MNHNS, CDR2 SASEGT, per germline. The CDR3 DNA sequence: TGTACCAGCAGTGAAGGACAGGGGGCGGGCAAAAACATTCAGTACTTC. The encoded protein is CTSSEGQGAGKNIQYF.

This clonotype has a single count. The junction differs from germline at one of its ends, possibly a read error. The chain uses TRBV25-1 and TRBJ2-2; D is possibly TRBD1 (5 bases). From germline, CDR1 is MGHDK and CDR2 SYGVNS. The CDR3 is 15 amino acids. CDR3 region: CVSSEQPLGLGELFF. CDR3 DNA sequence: TGTGTCAGCAGTGAACAACCCTTGGGGCTAGGGGAGCTGTTTTTT.

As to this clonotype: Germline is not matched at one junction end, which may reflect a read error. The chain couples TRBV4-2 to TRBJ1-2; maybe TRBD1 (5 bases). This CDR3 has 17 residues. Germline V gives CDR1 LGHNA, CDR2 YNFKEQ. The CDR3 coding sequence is TGTGCCAGCAGCGAAGACAGTCAACTTTCCTCTAACTATGGCTACACCTTC. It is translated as CASSEDSQLSSNYGYTF.

The CDR3 DNA reads as TGTGCCAGCAGTTTACCAAGGGGCTATGGCTACACCTTC. Its translation: CASSLPRGYGYTF. V and J are TRBV12-3 or TRBV12-4 and TRBJ1-2; D is perhaps TRBD1 (5 bases). V dropped 2 bases and J dropped 4 bases, with 8 bases sitting between them. The CDR3 loop spans 13 amino acids.

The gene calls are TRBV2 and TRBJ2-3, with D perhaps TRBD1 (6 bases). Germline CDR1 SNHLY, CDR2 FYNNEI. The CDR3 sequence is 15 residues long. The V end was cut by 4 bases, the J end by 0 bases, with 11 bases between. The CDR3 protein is CASSAQGFSTDTQYF. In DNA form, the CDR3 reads TGTGCCAGCAGTGCCCAGGGGTTCAGCACAGATACGCAGTATTTT. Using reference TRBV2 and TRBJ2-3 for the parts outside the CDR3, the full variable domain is EPEVTQTPSHQVTQMGQEVILRCVPISNHLYFYWYRQILGQKVEFLVSFYNNEISEKSEIFDDQFSVERPDGSNFTLKIRSTKLEDSAMYFCASSAQGFSTDTQYFGPGTRLTVL.

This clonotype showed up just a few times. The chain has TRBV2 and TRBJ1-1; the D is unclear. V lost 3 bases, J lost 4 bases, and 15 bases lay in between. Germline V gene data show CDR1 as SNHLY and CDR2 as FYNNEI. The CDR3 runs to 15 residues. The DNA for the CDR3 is TGTGCCAGCAGTGAGTCGCGGATCCGGACCACTGAAGCTTTCTTT. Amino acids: CASSESRIRTTEAFF.

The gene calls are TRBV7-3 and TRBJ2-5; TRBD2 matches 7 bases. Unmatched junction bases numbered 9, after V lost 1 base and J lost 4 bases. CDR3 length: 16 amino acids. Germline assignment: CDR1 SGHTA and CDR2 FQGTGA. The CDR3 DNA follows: TGTGCCAGCAGCTTAATCGGGGCTGGGGAGGGAGAGACCCAGTACTTC. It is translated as CASSLIGAGEGETQYF.

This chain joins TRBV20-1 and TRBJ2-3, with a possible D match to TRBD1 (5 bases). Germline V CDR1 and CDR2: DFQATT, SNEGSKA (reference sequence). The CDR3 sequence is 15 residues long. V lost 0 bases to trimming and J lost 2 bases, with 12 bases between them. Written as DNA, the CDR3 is TGCAGTGCTAGAGATTTAGACAGAACCACAGATACGCAGTATTTT. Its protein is CSARDLDRTTDTQYF.